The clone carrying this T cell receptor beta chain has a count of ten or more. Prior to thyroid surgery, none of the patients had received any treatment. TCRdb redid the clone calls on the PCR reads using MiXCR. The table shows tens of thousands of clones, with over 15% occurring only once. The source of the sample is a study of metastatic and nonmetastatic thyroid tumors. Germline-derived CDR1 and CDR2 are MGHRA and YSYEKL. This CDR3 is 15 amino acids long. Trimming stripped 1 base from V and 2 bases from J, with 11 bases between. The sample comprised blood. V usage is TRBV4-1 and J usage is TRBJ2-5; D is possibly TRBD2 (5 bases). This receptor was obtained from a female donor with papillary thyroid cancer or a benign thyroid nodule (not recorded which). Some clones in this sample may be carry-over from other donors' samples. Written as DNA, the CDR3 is TGCGCCAGCAGCCAAGGGGTCGGGGAACAAGAGACCCAGTACTTC. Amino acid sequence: CASSQGVGEQETQYF.